This record covers a single T cell receptor (beta chain). Per the original data handling: How many nucleated cells were present was estimated from reference gene primer amplification. Libraries were prepared by immunoSEQ multiplex PCR; TCRdb keeps only in-frame clonotypes and omits some of them. Clonal size and the V and J genes are those of that table, whereas D and trimming came from the DNA. The data contain over 200,000 clones, about 88% of them singletons. The sample belongs to a study of blood T cell repertoires in COVID-19. Study at large: Acute and convalescent COVID-19 samples came from the United States, Italy and Spain. From T cells, B-cell-depleted T cells, or PBMCs came the material, which was cDNA or gDNA.

With 3 bases clipped from V and 4 bases from J, the junction kept 7 bases outside the gene matches. CDR3 length: 15 residues. Germline CDR1 is MNHEY and CDR2 is SMNVEV (reference sequence). The origin of this receptor is a woman aged 40 to 55 who had recovered from COVID-19. V usage is TRBV27 and J usage is TRBJ1-1; 8 nucleotides agree with TRBD1. Sample: peripheral blood. The CDR3 nucleotides are TGTGCCAGCAGTTTCGGAACAGGGGGAGGCACTGAAGCTTTCTTT. Protein product: CASSFGTGGGTEAFF.